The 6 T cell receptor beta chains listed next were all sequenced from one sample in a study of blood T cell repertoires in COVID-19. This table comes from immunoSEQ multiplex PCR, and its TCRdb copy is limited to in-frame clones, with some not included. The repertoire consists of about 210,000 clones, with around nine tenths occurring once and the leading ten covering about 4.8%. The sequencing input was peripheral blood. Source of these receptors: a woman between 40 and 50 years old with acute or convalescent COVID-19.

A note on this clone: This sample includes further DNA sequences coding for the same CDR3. CDR3 DNA sequence: TGTGCCAGCAGCGTAGGGACAGAGAACACTGAAGCTTTCTTT. It encodes CASSVGTENTEAFF. The chain couples TRBV9 to TRBJ1-1, with D tentatively TRBD1 (6 bases). Trimming left V 0 bases short and J 1 base short, with 7 bases between. The CDR3 spans 14 residues. The germline V gene encodes CDR1 SGDLS and CDR2 YYNGEE.

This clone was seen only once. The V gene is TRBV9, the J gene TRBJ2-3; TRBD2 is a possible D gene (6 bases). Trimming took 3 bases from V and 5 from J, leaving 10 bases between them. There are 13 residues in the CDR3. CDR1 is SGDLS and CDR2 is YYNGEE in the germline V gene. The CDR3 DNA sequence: TGTGCCAGCAGCGCCCCGGGGGAAGATACGCAGTATTTT. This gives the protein CASSAPGEDTQYF.

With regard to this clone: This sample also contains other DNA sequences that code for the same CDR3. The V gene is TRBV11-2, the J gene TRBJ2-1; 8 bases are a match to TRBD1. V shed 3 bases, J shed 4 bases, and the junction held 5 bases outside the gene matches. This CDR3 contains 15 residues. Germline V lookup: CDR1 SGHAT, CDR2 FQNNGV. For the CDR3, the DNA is TGTGCCAGCAGCTTTGGACAGGGTAGTTACAATGAGCAGTTCTTC. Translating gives CASSFGQGSYNEQFF. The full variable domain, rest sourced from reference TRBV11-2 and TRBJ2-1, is EAGVAQSPRYKIIEKRQSVAFWCNPISGHATLYWYQQILGQGPKLLIQFQNNGVVDDSQLPKDRFSAERLKGVDSTLKIQPAKLEDSAVYLCASSFGQGSYNEQFFGPGTRLTVL.

The CDR3: CASRRTDGNTIYF. The CDR3 DNA reads TGTGCCAGCAGACGGACAGATGGAAACACCATATATTTT. V usage is TRBV2 and J usage is TRBJ1-3; maybe TRBD1 (6 bases). The germline gives CDR1 SNHLY, CDR2 FYNNEI. V lost 6 bases and J 3 bases, leaving 9 bases between the germline ends. This CDR3 has 13 residues.

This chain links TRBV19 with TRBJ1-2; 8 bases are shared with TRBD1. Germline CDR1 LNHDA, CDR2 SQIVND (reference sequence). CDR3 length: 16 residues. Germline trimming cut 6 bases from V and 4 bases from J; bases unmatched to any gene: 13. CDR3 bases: TGTGCCAGTAGCCCGGCTGGACAGGGTGGGGGCTATGGCTACACCTTC. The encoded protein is CASSPAGQGGGYGYTF. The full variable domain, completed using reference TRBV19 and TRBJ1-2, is DGGITQSPKYLFRKEGQNVTLSCEQNLNHDAMYWYRQDPGQGLRLIYYSQIVNDFQKGDIAEGYSVSREKKESFPLTVTSAQKNPTAFYLCASSPAGQGGGYGYTFGSGTRLTVV.

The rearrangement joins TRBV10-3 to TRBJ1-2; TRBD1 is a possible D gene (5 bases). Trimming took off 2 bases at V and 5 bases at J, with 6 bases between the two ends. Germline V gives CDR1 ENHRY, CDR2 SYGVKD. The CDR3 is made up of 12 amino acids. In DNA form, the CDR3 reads TGTGCCATCAGTGAGGGGGGGTATGGCTACACCTTC. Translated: CAISEGGYGYTF.